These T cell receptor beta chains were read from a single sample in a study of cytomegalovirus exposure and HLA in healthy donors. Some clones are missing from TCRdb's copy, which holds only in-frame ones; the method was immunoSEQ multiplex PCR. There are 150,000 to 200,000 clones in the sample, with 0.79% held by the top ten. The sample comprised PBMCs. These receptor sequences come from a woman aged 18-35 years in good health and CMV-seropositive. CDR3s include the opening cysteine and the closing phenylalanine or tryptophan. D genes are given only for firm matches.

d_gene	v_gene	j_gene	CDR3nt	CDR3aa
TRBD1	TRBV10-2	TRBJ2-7	TGCGCCTCGGGGACAGGGGGCCACGAGCAGTACTTC	CASGTGGHEQYF
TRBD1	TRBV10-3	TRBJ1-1	TGTGCCATCAGTGAAACTTCCGAACAGGGGGCATTACCGAACACTGAAGCTTTCTTT	CAISETSEQGALPNTEAFF
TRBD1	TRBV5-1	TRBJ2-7	TGCGCCAGCAGCATATCCGGGACAGTGTTTCCGGACGAGCAGTACTTC	CASSISGTVFPDEQYF
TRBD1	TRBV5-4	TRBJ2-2	TGTGCCAGCAGCCCGCTAGGGACAGGAACTGTTGCCGGGGAGCTGTTTTTT	CASSPLGTGTVAGELFF
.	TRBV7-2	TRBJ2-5	TGTGCCAGCAGCTTCGGAGAGACCCAGTACTTC	CASSFGETQYF
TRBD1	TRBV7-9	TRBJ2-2	TGTGCCAGCAGCCCGACAGGGTTGGAGCTGTTTTTT	CASSPTGLELFF
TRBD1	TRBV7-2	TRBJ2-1	TGTGCCAGCAGCTTAAGACAGGGGGGCAATGAGCAGTTCTTC	CASSLRQGGNEQFF
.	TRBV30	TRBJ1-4	TGTGCCTGGAGTGTAAGAGGTATCGCAACTAATGAAAAACTGTTTTTT	CAWSVRGIATNEKLFF
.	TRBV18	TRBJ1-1	TGTGCCAGCTCGTCCAGGGATTTGTCAAACACTGAAGCTTTCTTT	CASSSRDLSNTEAFF
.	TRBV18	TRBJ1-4	TGTGCCAGCTCATCCAAGACAGGCGGTGGTGAAAAACTGTTTTTT	CASSSKTGGGEKLFF
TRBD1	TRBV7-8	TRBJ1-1	TGTGCCAGCAGCTTAGCGGACAGGGGAGTGAACACTGAAGCTTTCTTT	CASSLADRGVNTEAFF
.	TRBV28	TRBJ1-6	TGTGCCAGCAGACCGGGTAGCTCCTATAATTCACCCCTCCACTTT	CASRPGSSYNSPLHF
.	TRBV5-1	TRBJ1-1	TGCGCCAGCAGCTTGGGAGGGTCGAACACTGAAGCTTTCTTT	CASSLGGSNTEAFF
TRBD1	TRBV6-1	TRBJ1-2	TGTGCCAGCAGCGAGGACAGGGTGTATGGCTACACCTTC	CASSEDRVYGYTF
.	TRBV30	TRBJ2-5	TGTGCCTGGAGTGGATTGGGGGGGGCCTTCCAAGAGACCCAGTACTTC	CAWSGLGGAFQETQYF
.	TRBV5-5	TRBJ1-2	TGTGCCAGCAGCTTGGCAGGGGACTATGGCTACACCTTC	CASSLAGDYGYTF
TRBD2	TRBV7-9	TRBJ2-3	TGTGCCAGCAGGGGGGGACCCGTGCGGGGGGGTGCAGATACGCAGTATTTT	CASRGGPVRGGADTQYF
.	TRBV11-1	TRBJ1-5	TGTGCCAGCAGCATCCAAAGCAATCAGCCCCAGCATTTT	CASSIQSNQPQHF
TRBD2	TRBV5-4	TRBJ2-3	TGTGCCAGCAGCAAGGGGACTAGCGGTCCTAGCACAGATACGCAGTATTTT	CASSKGTSGPSTDTQYF
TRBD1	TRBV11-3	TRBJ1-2	TGTGCCAGCAGCCCCGGACAGGCCTTCTATGGCTACACCTTC	CASSPGQAFYGYTF
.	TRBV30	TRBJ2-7	TGTGCCTGGGACAGGGGAGGGTCCTACGAGCAGTACTTC	CAWDRGGSYEQYF
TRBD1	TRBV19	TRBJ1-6	TGTGCCAGTAGTACGCGCCGGGACAGCTATAATTCACCCCTCCACTTT	CASSTRRDSYNSPLHF
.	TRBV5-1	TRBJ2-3	TGCGCCAGCAGCCCAGCGTTCGGCGCGGGACGGGAGAGCACAGATACGCAGTATTTT	CASSPAFGAGRESTDTQYF
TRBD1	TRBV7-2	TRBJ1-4	TGTGCCAGCAGCCAGGGGGCCAGGGACTTATGGGAAAAACTGTTTTTT	CASSQGARDLWEKLFF
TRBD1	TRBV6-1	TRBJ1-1	TGTGCCAGCAGGGTGACAGGGGCCAACGTAGCTTTCTTT	CASRVTGANVAFF
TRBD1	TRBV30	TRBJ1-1	TGTGCCTGGAGTGTCCTGGGACAGGGAAGCACTGAAGCTTTCTTT	CAWSVLGQGSTEAFF
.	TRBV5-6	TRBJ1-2	TGTGCCAGCAGCTTGGATGACAGGAACTATGGCTACACCTTC	CASSLDDRNYGYTF
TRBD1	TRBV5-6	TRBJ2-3	TGTGCCAGCAGCCCGAACAGGGGGCGTTCAGATACGCAGTATTTT	CASSPNRGRSDTQYF
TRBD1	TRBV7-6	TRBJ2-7	TGTGCCAGCAGCTTAGGACAGGGGGCGGGTGAGCAGAACTTC	CASSLGQGAGEQNF
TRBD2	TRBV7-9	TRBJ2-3	TGTGCCAGCAGCTTGGGACTAGGTTACGCAGATACGCAGTATTTT	CASSLGLGYADTQYF
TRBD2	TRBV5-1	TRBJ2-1	TGCGCCAGCAGCCTCTTACTAGCGGGAGGGCGTAATGAGCAGTTCTTC	CASSLLLAGGRNEQFF
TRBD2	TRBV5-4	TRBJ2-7	TGTGCCAGCAGCTCGACTAGCGGGAGGGCTGCCGAGCAGTACTTC	CASSSTSGRAAEQYF
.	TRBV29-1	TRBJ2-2	TGCAGCGTTGAAGGGGCAACCGGGGAGCTGTTTTTT	CSVEGATGELFF
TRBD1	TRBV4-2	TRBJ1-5	TGTGCCAGCAGCCCAGACAGGGATCATCAGCCCCAGCATTTT	CASSPDRDHQPQHF
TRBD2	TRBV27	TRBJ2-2	TGTGCCAGCAGTTCCCTCGGGGGGTCCGGGGAGCTGTTTTTT	CASSSLGGSGELFF
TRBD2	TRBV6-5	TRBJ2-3	TGTGCCAGCAGTTTGCGGGGGGGCGTGGGCACAGATACGCAGTATTTT	CASSLRGGVGTDTQYF
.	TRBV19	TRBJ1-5	TGTGCCAGTAGGCCTACCGGCCTCACGGGACAGCCCCAGCATTTT	CASRPTGLTGQPQHF
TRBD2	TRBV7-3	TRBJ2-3	TGTGCCAGCAGCTTAAAGCGGGGGGGCCCAGATACGCAGTATTTT	CASSLKRGGPDTQYF
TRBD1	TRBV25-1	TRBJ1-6	TGTGCCAGCAGCACAGGGGCTCACTATAATTCACCCCTCCACTTT	CASSTGAHYNSPLHF
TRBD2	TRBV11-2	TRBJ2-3	TGTGCCAGCAGCTTGACTAGCGGTACTAGCACAGATACGCAGTATTTT	CASSLTSGTSTDTQYF
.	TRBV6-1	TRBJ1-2	TGTGCCAGCAGTGAAAAGTCACAGGGAAAATTCCGATACTATGGCTACACCTTC	CASSEKSQGKFRYYGYTF
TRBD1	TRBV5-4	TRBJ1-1	TGTGCCAGCAGCTCCCGGGACAGGGGGAACACTGAAGCTTTCTTT	CASSSRDRGNTEAFF
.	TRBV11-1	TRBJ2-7	TGTGCCAGCAGCTTCCTTGAGGGAACCTACGAGCAGTACTTC	CASSFLEGTYEQYF
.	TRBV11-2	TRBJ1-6	TGTGCCAGCAGCTTAATAAATTCACCCCTCCACTTT	CASSLINSPLHF
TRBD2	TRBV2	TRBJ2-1	TGTGCCAGCAGTGAATTCGCGGGAGGGTCGGATGAGCAGTTCTTC	CASSEFAGGSDEQFF
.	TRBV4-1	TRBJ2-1	TGCGCCAGCAGCCAAGAGGGGGCCAATGAGCAGTTCTTC	CASSQEGANEQFF
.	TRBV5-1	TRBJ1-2	TGCGCCAGCAGCCCCGGCCGGGGGAGCTATGGCTACACCTTC	CASSPGRGSYGYTF
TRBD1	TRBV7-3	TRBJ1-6	TGTGCCAGCAGTTTAGGGACAGGTACGACCCTCCACTTT	CASSLGTGTTLHF
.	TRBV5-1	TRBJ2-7	TGCGCCAGCACGATGTCTGGACTGGGATACGAGCAGTACTTC	CASTMSGLGYEQYF
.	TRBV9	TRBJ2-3	TGTGCCAGCAGCGTAGTCAACGGAGCCAGCACAGATACGCAGTATTTT	CASSVVNGASTDTQYF